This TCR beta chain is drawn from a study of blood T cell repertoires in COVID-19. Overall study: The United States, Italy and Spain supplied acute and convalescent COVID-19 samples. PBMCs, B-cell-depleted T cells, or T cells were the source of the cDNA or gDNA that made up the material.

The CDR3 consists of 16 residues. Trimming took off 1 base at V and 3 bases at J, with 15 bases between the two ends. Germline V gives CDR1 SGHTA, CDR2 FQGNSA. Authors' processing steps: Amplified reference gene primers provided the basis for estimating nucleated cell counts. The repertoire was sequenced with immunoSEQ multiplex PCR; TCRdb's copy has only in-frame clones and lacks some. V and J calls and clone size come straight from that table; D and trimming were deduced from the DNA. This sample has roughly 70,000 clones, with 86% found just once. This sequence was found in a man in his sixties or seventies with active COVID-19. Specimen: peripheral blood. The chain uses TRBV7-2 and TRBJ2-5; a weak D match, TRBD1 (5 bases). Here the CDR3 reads CASSLGVTGEEETQYF. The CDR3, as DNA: TGTGCCAGCAGCTTAGGGGTAACAGGAGAAGAAGAGACCCAGTACTTC.